Below, 26 T cell receptor beta chains from the same sample are listed, as sequenced in a study of CD8+ T cells in alopecia areata. Stated treatment: oral pan-JAK inhibitor, 5-10 mg twice daily. Reverse transcribed after extraction, RNA yielded cDNA as the sequencing template. Profiling relied on immunoSEQ multiplex PCR, and the TCRdb table lists in-frame clones only, not all of them. The table shows roughly 220,000 clones, with roughly two fifths occurring only once. Here the sequenced sample was CD4+ T cells sorted from blood, taken around week 34, from a patient treated with tofacitinib. Every receptor here comes from a human donor with alopecia areata.

As to this clone: The junction shows a germline mismatch at one end, possibly a read error. The gene calls are TRBV7-7 and TRBJ2-5; D perhaps matches TRBD2 (6 bases). Germline CDR1 and CDR2: SSHAT and FNYEAQ (reference sequence). CDR3 length: 13 amino acids. The CDR3 loop is CASSPGLQETQYF. The CDR3 nucleotides read TGTGCTAGCAGCCCCGGACTACAAGAGACCCAGTACTTC.

This chain joins TRBV6-5 and TRBJ2-7, with D possibly matching TRBD1 (6 bases). The CDR3 is 13 residues long. Trimming left V 11 bases short and J 4 bases short, with 18 bases between. CDR1 and CDR2 (germline): MNHEY, SVGAGI. CDR3: CAHSFGTSYEQYF. The CDR3 DNA follows: TGTGCCCATTCTTTCGGGACATCTTACGAGCAGTACTTC.

V usage is TRBV6-4 and J usage is TRBJ2-2, with TRBD1 matching 8 bases. The J segment lost 1 base and the V segment lost 6 bases, leaving 4 bases of the junction unmatched. This CDR3 region has 15 residues. CDR1 and CDR2 from the germline V gene are MRHNA and SNTAGT. CDR3 in amino acids: CASRQGTGNTGELFF. The DNA of the CDR3 is TGTGCCAGCAGACAAGGGACAGGGAACACCGGGGAGCTGTTTTTT.

V and J are TRBV29-1 and TRBJ1-2; TRBD1 is a possible D gene (5 bases). In germline, CDR1 is SQVTM, CDR2 ANQGSEA. CDR3 length equals 11 residues. V lost 6 bases and J 9 bases, leaving 14 bases between the germline ends. The CDR3 DNA sequence: TGCAGCGTCTTTACAGGTTCTAGCTACACCTTC. Protein sequence: CSVFTGSSYTF.

In this sample, this clone turned up a few times. V usage is TRBV19 and J usage is TRBJ1-1, with TRBD1 identical over 9 bases. The length of the CDR3 is 13 residues. CDR1 is LNHDA and CDR2 is SQIVND in the germline V gene (reference sequence). With 6 bases clipped from V and 5 bases from J, the junction kept 4 bases outside the gene matches. The CDR3 reads CASRYRGLTEAFF. The DNA of the CDR3 is TGTGCCAGTAGATACAGGGGGCTGACTGAAGCTTTCTTT.

This clone has a handful of counts. V gene TRBV4-1 combines with J gene TRBJ2-5; a possible D gene is TRBD1 (6 bases). Germline values: CDR1 MGHRA, CDR2 YSYEKL. The CDR3 has 14 residues. V was shortened by 3 bases and J by 6 bases, with 14 bases between the two germline ends. The CDR3 sequence: CASSQAGQPKTQYF. The CDR3 coding sequence is TGCGCCAGCAGCCAGGCAGGACAGCCGAAGACCCAGTACTTC.

This clone turned up a few times. The V call is TRBV27, the J call TRBJ1-2; unclear D gene. The germline V gene has CDR1 MNHEY and CDR2 SMNVEV (reference sequence). V shed 8 bases and J shed 7 bases, with 14 bases lying between them. The CDR3 has 12 amino acids. The CDR3 sequence is CASRYRLGGYTF. Written as DNA, the CDR3 is TGTGCCAGCCGCTACCGTCTAGGTGGCTACACCTTC.

The J gene is TRBJ2-1, the V gene TRBV7-2, with D tentatively TRBD1 (6 bases). Germline-derived CDR1 and CDR2 are SGHTA and FQGNSA. The CDR3 has 15 amino acids. The ends were cut back, 5 bases at V and 1 base at J, with 12 bases in the middle. The DNA of the CDR3 is TGTGCCAGCAGCCCTGTGGGGGCATCCTACAATGAGCAGTTCTTC. This sequence encodes CASSPVGASYNEQFF.

The rearrangement uses TRBV5-1 and TRBJ2-7; D ambiguous. Germline V gene data show CDR1 as SGHRS and CDR2 as YFSETQ. There are 13 residues in the CDR3. Trimming removed 2 bases from V and 2 bases from J, with 8 bases in between. CDR3 bases: TGCGCCAGCAGCTTCCCGACCCCCTACGAGCAGTACTTC. It specifies CASSFPTPYEQYF.

CDR3 DNA sequence: TGTGCCAGCAGTGAAGCAGCGTACGGGCAGGGACGGACCGGGGAGCTGTTTTTT. Protein sequence: CASSEAAYGQGRTGELFF. The V and J genes are TRBV6-1 and TRBJ2-2; D is perhaps TRBD1 or TRBD2 (5 bases each). V lost 0 bases, J lost 5 bases, and 19 bases lay in between. This CDR3 spans 18 amino acids. CDR1 is MNHNS and CDR2 is SASEGT in the germline V gene.

This clone was detected only a few times. The V call is TRBV19, the J call TRBJ1-1, with D unresolved. CDR3 size: 15 residues. Germline V gene data show CDR1 as LNHDA and CDR2 as SQIVND (reference sequence). V lost 3 bases and J 0 bases, leaving 11 bases between the germline ends. CDR3 amino acids: CASSIEQTLNTEAFF. DNA of the CDR3: TGTGCCAGTAGTATCGAACAGACCCTGAACACTGAAGCTTTCTTT.

The gene calls are TRBV5-1 and TRBJ2-1, with TRBD2 identical over 9 bases. Looked up from germline, CDR1 is SGHRS and CDR2 is YFSETQ. The CDR3 covers 17 residues. With 5 bases clipped from V and 4 bases from J, the junction kept 13 bases outside the gene matches. In DNA form, the CDR3 reads TGCGCCAGCAGAAGTGGGACTAGCAGGGCGGGGTACAATGAGCAGTTCTTC. Translated, it gives CASRSGTSRAGYNEQFF.

The rearrangement joins TRBV30 to TRBJ2-2, with unresolved D. The CDR3 length is 14 residues. Germline CDR1 reads GTSNPN; CDR2 reads SVGIG (reference sequence). Trimming stripped 8 bases from V and 5 bases from J, with 18 bases between. The CDR3 region is CAGMIPTGTGELFF. The CDR3 DNA reads as TGTGCCGGGATGATTCCAACCGGGACCGGGGAGCTGTTTTTT.

The rearrangement links TRBV6-5 to TRBJ1-2; TRBD1 might be the D (5 bases). This CDR3 has 14 amino acids. Trimming took 8 bases from V and 4 from J, leaving 17 bases between them. The germline V gene encodes CDR1 MNHEY and CDR2 SVGAGI. The CDR3 DNA reads TGTGCCAGCTGGCCTCATGGGGCTACCTATGGCTACACCTTC. It is translated as CASWPHGATYGYTF.

The chain recombines TRBV18 with TRBJ1-2; TRBD1 aligns across 10 bases. The CDR3 covers 15 residues. Germline loops: CDR1 KGHSH, CDR2 LQKENI. The V gene end was trimmed by 2 bases and the J gene end by 6 bases; junction bases not matched to a gene: 6. Here the CDR3 DNA reads TGTGCCAGCTCACCATTGGGACAGGGGATGGATGGCTACACCTTC. Protein: CASSPLGQGMDGYTF.

The genes are TRBV30 and TRBJ1-1, with unresolved D. CDR1 GTSNPN and CDR2 SVGIG come from the germline V gene (reference sequence). Trimming left V 4 bases short and J 6 bases short, with 18 bases between. This CDR3 has 14 amino acids. Here the CDR3 reads CAWTYGSGWAEAFF. The CDR3 DNA follows: TGTGCCTGGACTTACGGGTCCGGGTGGGCTGAAGCTTTCTTT.

The J gene is TRBJ2-7, the V gene TRBV6-5; no clear D gene. The CDR3 is 13 residues long. The V and J ends lost 6 bases and 1 base respectively, with 10 bases between them. Germline V gives CDR1 MNHEY, CDR2 SVGAGI. The CDR3 loop is CASSPAGSYEQYF. DNA for the CDR3: TGTGCCAGCAGCCCCGCCGGGTCCTACGAGCAGTACTTC.

Many counts were recorded for this clone. The gene calls are TRBV27 and TRBJ2-3; D might be TRBD2 (6 bases). CDR1 is MNHEY and CDR2 is SMNVEV in the germline V gene (reference sequence). V was clipped by 9 bases and J by 2 bases, with 15 bases between them. This CDR3 contains 14 residues. The CDR3 DNA is TGTGCCAGTACTCCGGGACTTTACACAGATACGCAGTATTTT. It is translated as CASTPGLYTDTQYF.

The sample holds a few counts of this clone. The chain's CDR3 is CSVEDQEGGYGYTF. In DNA, the CDR3 is TGCAGCGTTGAAGATCAGGAGGGGGGCTATGGCTACACCTTC. This chain joins TRBV29-1 and TRBJ1-2; TRBD1 is a possible D gene (6 bases). Germline assignment: CDR1 SQVTM and CDR2 ANQGSEA. CDR3 length: 14 amino acids. Trimming shortened V by 0 bases and J by 4 bases, and 12 bases separated the two germline ends.

CDR3 in amino acids: CASSITGGSNGELFF. Written as DNA, the CDR3 is TGTGCCAGTAGTATTACAGGGGGTTCAAACGGGGAGCTGTTTTTT. The rearrangement joins TRBV19 to TRBJ2-2; 8 nucleotides match TRBD1. Trimming removed 3 bases from V and 7 bases from J; junction bases left unmatched: 7. Germline-derived CDR1 and CDR2 are LNHDA and SQIVND (reference sequence). The CDR3 has 15 residues.

The rearrangement joins TRBV10-3 to TRBJ2-7; TRBD2 matches at 10 bases. The germline V gene has CDR1 ENHRY and CDR2 SYGVKD. J gave up 2 bases and V 6 bases, and 4 bases lay outside the gene matches. CDR3 length: 14 residues. The CDR3 here is CAIRGTSETYEQYF. The CDR3 nucleotides read TGTGCCATCAGGGGGACTAGCGAGACCTACGAGCAGTACTTC.

The chain uses TRBV6-5 and TRBJ1-2; 7 bases line up with TRBD1. The V segment lost 4 bases and the J segment 1 base; nucleotides outside the gene matches: 9. The germline CDR1 and CDR2 sequences are MNHEY and SVGAGI. The CDR3 sequence is 16 residues long. The CDR3 region has the DNA TGTGCCAGCAGTTCCCTGACAGGGTCGGTTAACTATGGCTACACCTTC. It is translated as CASSSLTGSVNYGYTF.

The V and J genes are TRBV29-1 and TRBJ2-1; 9 nucleotides align to TRBD2. This CDR3 has 14 residues. Germline-derived CDR1 and CDR2 are SQVTM and ANQGSEA. Unmatched junction bases numbered 4, after V lost 5 bases and J lost 2 bases. CDR3 DNA sequence: TGCAGCGTTATGCTAGCGGGGCCCTACAATGAGCAGTTCTTC. This encodes CSVMLAGPYNEQFF.

This clone occurred a few times. V gene TRBV30 combines with J gene TRBJ2-7; weak D call: TRBD2 (6 bases). Trimming pared 2 bases from V and 0 bases from J, leaving 11 bases between. This CDR3 is 14 amino acids long. Germline CDR1 is GTSNPN and CDR2 is SVGIG (reference sequence). The CDR3 region has the DNA TGTGCCTGGAGTCGGGCGGGACTCTCCTACGAGCAGTACTTC. Protein product: CAWSRAGLSYEQYF.

V and J are TRBV5-1 and TRBJ2-5, with 8 bases lining up with TRBD1. The CDR3 length is 14 residues. Germline lookup yields CDR1 SGHRS and CDR2 YFSETQ. J was trimmed by 1 base and V by 4 bases; bases with no gene match: 3. In DNA, the CDR3 is TGCGCCAGCAGCCTACAGGGGGTCCAAGAGACCCAGTACTTC. This translates into CASSLQGVQETQYF. Combining the CDR3 with reference TRBV5-1 and TRBJ2-5 gives the whole variable domain KAGVTQTPRYLIKTRGQQVTLSCSPISGHRSVSWYQQTPGQGLQFLFEYFSETQRNKGNFPGRFSGRQFSNSRSEMNVSTLELGDSALYLCASSLQGVQETQYFGPGTRLLVL.

This rearrangement joins TRBV7-9 to TRBJ1-2; 7 positions agree with TRBD1. Germline trimming cut 5 bases from V and 8 bases from J; bases unmatched to any gene: 11. CDR1 and CDR2 (germline): SEHNR, FQNEAQ (reference sequence). This CDR3 region has 14 residues. The CDR3 is CASSPRQGGYGYTF. The CDR3 DNA sequence: TGTGCCAGCAGCCCCCGACAGGGTGGGTACGGCTACACCTTC.